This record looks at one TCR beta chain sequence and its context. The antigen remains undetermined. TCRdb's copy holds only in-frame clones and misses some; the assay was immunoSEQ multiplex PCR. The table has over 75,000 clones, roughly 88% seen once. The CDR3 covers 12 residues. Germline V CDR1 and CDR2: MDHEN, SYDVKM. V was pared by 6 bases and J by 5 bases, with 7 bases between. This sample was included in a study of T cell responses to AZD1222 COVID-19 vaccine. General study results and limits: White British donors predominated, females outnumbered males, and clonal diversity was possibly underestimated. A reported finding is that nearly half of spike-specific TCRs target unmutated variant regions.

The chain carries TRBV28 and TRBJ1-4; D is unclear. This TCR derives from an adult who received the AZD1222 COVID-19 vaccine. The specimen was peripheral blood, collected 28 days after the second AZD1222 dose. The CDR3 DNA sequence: TGTGCCAGCAGAGCCTTCAATGAAAAACTGTTTTTT. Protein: CASRAFNEKLFF.